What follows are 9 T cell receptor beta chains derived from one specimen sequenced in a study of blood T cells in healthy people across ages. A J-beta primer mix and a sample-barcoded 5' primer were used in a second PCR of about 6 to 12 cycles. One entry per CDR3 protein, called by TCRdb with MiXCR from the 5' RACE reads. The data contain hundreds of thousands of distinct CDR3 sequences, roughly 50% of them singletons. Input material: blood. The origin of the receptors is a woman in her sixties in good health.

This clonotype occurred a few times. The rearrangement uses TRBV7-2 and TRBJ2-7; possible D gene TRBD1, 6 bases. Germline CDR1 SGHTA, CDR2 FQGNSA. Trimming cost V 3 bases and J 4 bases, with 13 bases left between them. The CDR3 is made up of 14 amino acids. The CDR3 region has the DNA TGTGCCAGCAGCTTCCCCGACAGGAATTACGAGCAGTACTTC. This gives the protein CASSFPDRNYEQYF. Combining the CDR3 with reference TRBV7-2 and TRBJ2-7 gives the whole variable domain GAGVSQSPSNKVTEKGKDVELRCDPISGHTALYWYRQSLGQGLEFLIYFQGNSAPDKSGLPSDRFSAERTGGSVSTLTIQRTQQEDSAVYLCASSFPDRNYEQYFGPGTRLTVT.

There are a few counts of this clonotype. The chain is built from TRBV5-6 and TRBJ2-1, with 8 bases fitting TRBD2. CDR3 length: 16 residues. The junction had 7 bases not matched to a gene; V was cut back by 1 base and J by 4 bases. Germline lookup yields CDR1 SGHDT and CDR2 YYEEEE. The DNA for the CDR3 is TGTGCCAGCAGCTTGCTAGCGGGCATCCCGTACAATGAGCAGTTCTTC. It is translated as CASSLLAGIPYNEQFF. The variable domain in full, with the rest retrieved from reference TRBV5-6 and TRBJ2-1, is DAGVTQSPTHLIKTRGQQVTLRCSPKSGHDTVSWYQQALGQGPQFIFQYYEEEERQRGNFPDRFSGHQFPNYSSELNVNALLLGDSALYLCASSLLAGIPYNEQFFGPGTRLTVL.

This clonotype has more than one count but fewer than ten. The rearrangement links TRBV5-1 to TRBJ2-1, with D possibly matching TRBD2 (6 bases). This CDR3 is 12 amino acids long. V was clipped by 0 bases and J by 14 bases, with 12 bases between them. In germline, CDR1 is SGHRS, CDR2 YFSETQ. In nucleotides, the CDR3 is TGCGCCAGCAGCTTGGGATGGCGGGAAAAGTTCTTC. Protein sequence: CASSLGWREKFF.

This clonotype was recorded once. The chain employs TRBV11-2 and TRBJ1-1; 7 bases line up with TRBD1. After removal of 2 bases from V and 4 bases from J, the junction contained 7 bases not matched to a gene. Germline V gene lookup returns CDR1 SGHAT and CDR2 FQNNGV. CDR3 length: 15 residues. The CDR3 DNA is TGTGCCAGCAGCTTACAGACAGGGTCGGGCACTGAAGCTTTCTTT. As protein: CASSLQTGSGTEAFF. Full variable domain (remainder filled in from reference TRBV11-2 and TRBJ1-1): EAGVAQSPRYKIIEKRQSVAFWCNPISGHATLYWYQQILGQGPKLLIQFQNNGVVDDSQLPKDRFSAERLKGVDSTLKIQPAKLEDSAVYLCASSLQTGSGTEAFFGQGTRLTVV.

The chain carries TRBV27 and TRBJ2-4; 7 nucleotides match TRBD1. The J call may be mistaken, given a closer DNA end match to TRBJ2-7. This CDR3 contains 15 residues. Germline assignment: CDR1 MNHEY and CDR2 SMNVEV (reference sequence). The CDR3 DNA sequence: TGTGCCAGCAGTTCGCTACTACAGGGGTACTACGAGCAGTACTTC. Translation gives CASSSLLQGYYEQYF.

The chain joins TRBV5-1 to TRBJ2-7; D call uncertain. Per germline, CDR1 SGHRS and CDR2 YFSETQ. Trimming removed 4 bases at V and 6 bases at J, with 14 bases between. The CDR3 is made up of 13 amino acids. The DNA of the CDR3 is TGCGCCAGCAGCCTCCCAAGCTCGGGCGAGCAGTACTTC. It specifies CASSLPSSGEQYF.

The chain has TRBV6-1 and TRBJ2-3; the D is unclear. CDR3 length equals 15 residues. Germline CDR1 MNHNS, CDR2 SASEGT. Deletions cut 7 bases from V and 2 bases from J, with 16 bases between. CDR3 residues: CASISIGRNTDTQYF. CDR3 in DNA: TGTGCCAGCATATCGATAGGCCGGAACACAGATACGCAGTATTTT.

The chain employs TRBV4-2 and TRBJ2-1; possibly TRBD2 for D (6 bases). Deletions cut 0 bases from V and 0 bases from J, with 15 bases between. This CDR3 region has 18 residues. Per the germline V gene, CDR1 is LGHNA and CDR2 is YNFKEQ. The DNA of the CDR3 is TGTGCCAGCAGCCAAGATATGCTAGCGCTGAGCTCCTACAATGAGCAGTTCTTC. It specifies CASSQDMLALSSYNEQFF.

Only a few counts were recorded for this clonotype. CDR3 nucleotide sequence: TGTGCCAGCAGCTTGAAAGTTATGGCCTTGGGGTCCTACGAGCAGTACTTC. Its protein product is CASSLKVMALGSYEQYF. J is TRBJ2-7 and V is TRBV5-6; no definite D call. Trimming stripped 1 base from V and 1 base from J, with 18 bases between. CDR3 length equals 17 residues. Germline CDR1 SGHDT, CDR2 YYEEEE.